Presented here are 26 T cell receptor beta chains from one specimen sequenced in a study of T cells in Graves' hyperthyroidism and ophthalmopathy (dated by TCRdb to between 2018 and 2021). Library method: multiplex PCR. Sequenced using an Illumina HiSeq 2000. Amplification of TCR beta CDR3 regions was carried out from RNA transcripts. The first round of RT-PCR for the TCR CDR3 was performed with the HTBI primer set and the Qiagen OneStep RT-PCR kit. The raw public reads went through TCRdb reprocessing: fastp at Q25, MiXCR clone calling, in-frame beta chains kept. Each entry merges the rows of one CDR3 protein and shows their most common DNA and genes. The sample records some 580,000 distinct CDR3 sequences, 16% of which are singletons. Of the sample, less than 3.5% falls within the top ten clones. Material for sequencing was blood. Receptors were obtained from a woman aged 35 to 49 with Graves' ophthalmopathy.

This clonotype has a handful of counts. The chain combines TRBV7-9 with TRBJ2-3; weak D call: TRBD2 (6 bases). This CDR3 contains 15 residues. The V end lost 5 bases, the J end lost 1 base, and 13 bases lay between the germline ends. CDR1 is SEHNR and CDR2 is FQNEAQ in the germline V gene (reference sequence). As DNA, the CDR3 is TGTGCCAGCAGCCCCCCCGGCGGGGGCACAGATACGCAGTATTTT. Translated: CASSPPGGGTDTQYF. The full variable domain, its missing parts supplied by reference TRBV7-9 and TRBJ2-3, is DTGVSQNPRHKITKRGQNVTFRCDPISEHNRLYWYRQTLGQGPEFLTYFQNEAQLEKSRLLSDRFSAERPKGSFSTLEIQRTEQGDSAMYLCASSPPGGGTDTQYFGPGTRLTVL.

This clonotype was observed a few times. The chain has TRBV5-8 and TRBJ1-4, with 9 bases matching TRBD1. Losses at the gene ends were 3 bases for V and 8 bases for J; bases not matched to a gene: 5. Germline V gene lookup returns CDR1 SGHTS and CDR2 YDEGEE. This CDR3 contains 14 residues. CDR3 DNA: TGTGCCAGCAGCTCCACAGGGGGCCAAGAAAAACTGTTTTTT. Its translation is CASSSTGGQEKLFF.

The V gene is TRBV29-1, the J gene TRBJ1-1, with D possibly TRBD1 on 5 matching bases. Looked up from germline, CDR1 is SQVTM and CDR2 is ANQGSEA. The CDR3 length is 12 residues. V was trimmed by 5 bases and J by 5 bases, leaving 12 bases between them. This CDR3 is CSVRLGETEAFF. DNA of the CDR3: TGCAGCGTTCGACTGGGGGAGACTGAAGCTTTCTTT.

The chain couples TRBV29-1 to TRBJ1-3; D unresolved. Between the trimmed V and J ends, which lost 6 bases and 0 bases, there was a span of 6 bases. This CDR3 is 12 amino acids long. CDR1 is SQVTM and CDR2 is ANQGSEA in the germline V gene. For the CDR3, the DNA is TGCAGCGTATCGGTCTCTGGAAACACCATATATTTT. It encodes CSVSVSGNTIYF.

In this sample, this clonotype turned up a few times. The rearrangement joins TRBV20-1 to TRBJ2-5, with D uncertain. Trimming took off 3 bases at V and 1 base at J, with 6 bases between the two ends. From germline, CDR1 is DFQATT and CDR2 SNEGSKA (reference sequence). This CDR3 contains 12 residues. This CDR3 reads CSASRAQETQYF. The DNA for the CDR3 is TGCAGTGCTAGTCGAGCCCAAGAGACCCAGTACTTC.

This rearrangement joins TRBV5-4 to TRBJ1-4; 7 bases line up with TRBD1. The J segment lost 3 bases and the V segment lost 4 bases, leaving 6 bases of the junction unmatched. The CDR3 covers 15 residues. Germline V CDR1 and CDR2: SGHNT, YYREEE (reference sequence). Here the CDR3 DNA reads TGTGCCAGCAGCCCTGCCGGGACAGCTAATGAAAAACTGTTTTTT. It specifies CASSPAGTANEKLFF. The full variable domain, rest sourced from reference TRBV5-4 and TRBJ1-4, is ETGVTQSPTHLIKTRGQQVTLRCSSQSGHNTVSWYQQALGQGPQFIFQYYREEENGRGNFPPRFSGLQFPNYSSELNVNALELDDSALYLCASSPAGTANEKLFFGSGTQLSVL.

This clonotype was counted many times. The V call is TRBV7-3, the J call TRBJ2-7; D is undetermined. The germline V and J ends were trimmed by 5 bases and 5 bases, with 16 bases remaining between them. Per germline, CDR1 SGHTA and CDR2 FQGTGA. The CDR3 runs to 14 residues. CDR3 sequence: CASSPGPERDEQYF. The CDR3 nucleotides read TGTGCCAGCAGCCCCGGCCCGGAAAGGGACGAGCAGTACTTC.

This clonotype was recorded at least ten times. This chain joins TRBV20-1 and TRBJ2-3, with 9 bases fitting TRBD1. V trimming: 5 bases; J trimming: 3 bases; junction bases outside the gene matches: 6. Germline V gives CDR1 DFQATT, CDR2 SNEGSKA (reference sequence). The CDR3 is 14 residues long. CDR3 nucleotide sequence: TGCAGTGCTTCAGACAGGGGGAGGACAGATACGCAGTATTTT. Encoded protein: CSASDRGRTDTQYF.

In this sample, this clonotype turned up many times. This chain links TRBV28 with TRBJ2-1; TRBD2 matches 7 bases. Trimming removed 5 bases from V and 3 bases from J; junction bases left unmatched: 10. Germline CDR1 reads MDHEN; CDR2 reads SYDVKM. This CDR3 has 16 residues. The CDR3 spells CASSQPLGGGYNEQFF. The CDR3 DNA reads as TGTGCCAGCAGTCAACCCTTGGGGGGGGGCTACAATGAGCAGTTCTTC.

This clonotype has only a few counts. The chain carries TRBV12-3 or TRBV12-4 and TRBJ2-7; D assignment may be TRBD1 or TRBD2 (5 bases each). Between the trimmed V and J ends, which lost 5 bases and 1 base, there was a span of 12 bases. The CDR3 is 14 amino acids. The CDR3 DNA reads as TGTGCCAGCAGTCCAGGGTGGGGGTCCTACGAGCAGTACTTC. It yields the protein CASSPGWGSYEQYF.

In regard to this clonotype: A much larger clone differs by one base, so this may be a read error. J is TRBJ2-7 and V is TRBV20-1; the D gene could be TRBD1 or TRBD2 (7 bases each). Germline CDR1 and CDR2: DFQATT and SNEGSKA (reference sequence). This CDR3 is built from 13 residues. V gave up 3 bases and J gave up 6 bases, with 15 bases separating them. As DNA, the CDR3 is TGCAGTGCTAGCGGGGAGGGGGCTCTCGAGCAGTACTTC. This gives the protein CSASGEGALEQYF.

The V and J genes are TRBV29-1 and TRBJ2-7; possibly TRBD2 for D (5 bases). V was clipped by 7 bases and J by 5 bases, with 21 bases between them. The length of the CDR3 is 14 residues. Per germline, CDR1 SQVTM and CDR2 ANQGSEA. The CDR3 protein is CSGAEGRTGHEQYF. DNA of the CDR3: TGCAGCGGCGCCGAGGGCAGGACGGGCCACGAGCAGTACTTC.

The chain uses TRBV28 and TRBJ2-1, with 10 bases fitting TRBD2. J was trimmed by 9 bases and V by 6 bases; bases with no gene match: 11. Germline CDR1 reads MDHEN; CDR2 reads SYDVKM. This CDR3 is built from 15 residues. This CDR3 is CASSKGGVAGGEQFF. The CDR3 region has the DNA TGTGCCAGCAGCAAAGGTGGGGTAGCGGGAGGTGAGCAGTTCTTC.

This sequence joins TRBV2 and TRBJ2-7; D is unclear. Trimming cost V 1 base and J 2 bases, with 6 bases left between them. This CDR3 spans 13 amino acids. Germline CDR1 reads SNHLY; CDR2 reads FYNNEI. The CDR3 spells CASSEEDTYEQYF. CDR3 DNA: TGTGCCAGCAGTGAAGAGGATACCTACGAGCAGTACTTC.

To note about this clonotype: This may stem from a read error, because a much larger clone lies one nucleotide away. The V call is TRBV12-3 or TRBV12-4, the J call TRBJ2-7, with D uncertain. Trimming removed 8 bases from V and 4 bases from J, with 18 bases in between. The length of the CDR3 is 14 residues. The DNA for the CDR3 is TGTGCCAGCGGTGGATCTGGTTTCCGGTACGAGCAGTACTTC. Residues: CASGGSGFRYEQYF.

Ten or more counts support this clonotype. J is TRBJ2-3 and V is TRBV5-1; the match to TRBD2 covers 7 bases. J gave up 4 bases and V 7 bases, and 12 bases lay outside the gene matches. This CDR3 has 15 amino acids. CDR1 and CDR2 from the germline V gene are SGHRS and YFSETQ. The CDR3 nucleotides read TGCGCCAGCCGCGGCGGGGGTGGTATAGCAGATACGCAGTATTTT. Protein product: CASRGGGGIADTQYF.

Concerning this clonotype: Its ends do not fully match the called genes, so a read error is possible. The chain links TRBV4-2 to TRBJ1-2; D uncertain. CDR1 is LGHNA, CDR2 YNFKEQ, per germline. The CDR3 consists of 14 residues. CDR3 sequence (DNA): TGTGCCAGCAGCCAACTAGGCAGTAGATATGGCCACACCTTC. Translation gives CASSQLGSRYGHTF.

The chain couples TRBV6-1 to TRBJ2-7, with D maybe TRBD1 (6 bases). The CDR3 is 15 amino acids. Germline CDR1 and CDR2: MNHNS and SASEGT. Deletions cut 6 bases from V and 1 base from J, with 16 bases between. The CDR3 protein is CASRFPTGSSYEQYF. The CDR3 DNA follows: TGTGCCAGCAGATTCCCGACAGGCTCATCCTACGAGCAGTACTTC.

Only a few counts were recorded for this clonotype. The rearrangement joins TRBV2 to TRBJ2-1; D possibly matches TRBD1 or TRBD2 (5 bases each). The CDR3 loop spans 14 amino acids. Trimming left V 0 bases short and J 8 bases short, with 11 bases between. Germline-derived CDR1 and CDR2 are SNHLY and FYNNEI. CDR3 in DNA: TGTGCCAGCAGTGAAGCCGGGGCCCAGCATGAGCAGTTCTTC. Translating gives CASSEAGAQHEQFF.

This clonotype has at least ten counts. The chain recombines TRBV2 with TRBJ2-1; 8 bases align to TRBD2. V shed 2 bases and J 5 bases; nucleotides not matched to a gene: 5. This CDR3 has 15 residues. Per germline, CDR1 SNHLY and CDR2 FYNNEI. The CDR3 nucleotides are TGTGCCAGCAGTGAACCAGCGGGGGCTAACAATGAGCAGTTCTTC. Protein product: CASSEPAGANNEQFF.

This clonotype has a count of ten or more. This rearrangement joins TRBV30 to TRBJ1-1; TRBD1 matches 7 bases. The CDR3 has 14 residues. V gave up 2 bases and J gave up 7 bases; unmatched junction bases: 10. The germline gives CDR1 GTSNPN, CDR2 SVGIG (reference sequence). The CDR3 region is CAWSRQGDFIEAFF. DNA for the CDR3: TGTGCCTGGAGTAGACAGGGTGATTTTATTGAAGCTTTCTTT.

This clonotype was seen a single time. The chain employs TRBV6-2 or TRBV6-3 and TRBJ2-3; the match to TRBD1 covers 8 bases. CDR1 is MNHEY and CDR2 is SVGEGT in the germline V gene. CDR3 length equals 15 residues. V shed 6 bases and J 3 bases; nucleotides not matched to a gene: 8. CDR3 bases: TGTGCCAGCAGACCACAGGGGGAAGGGACAGATACGCAGTATTTT. Protein product: CASRPQGEGTDTQYF.

This clonotype was recorded at least ten times. This chain connects TRBV18 to TRBJ2-7; D is ambiguous. The CDR3 length is 13 residues. Per the germline V gene, CDR1 is KGHSH and CDR2 is LQKENI. V was shortened by 3 bases and J by 0 bases, with 6 bases between the two germline ends. CDR3 sequence reads: CASSPRASYEQYF. CDR3 DNA sequence: TGTGCCAGCTCACCCCGGGCCTCCTACGAGCAGTACTTC.

This clonotype was recorded at least ten times. V and J are TRBV28 and TRBJ2-3, with 8 bases aligning to TRBD2. Germline V gene sequence: CDR1 MDHEN, CDR2 SYDVKM. Unmatched junction bases numbered 25, after V lost 7 bases and J lost 4 bases. CDR3 length equals 20 residues. The CDR3 reads CASTTLGPRQTGGPADTQYF. The DNA of the CDR3 is TGTGCCAGCACAACTTTGGGCCCAAGGCAAACGGGAGGGCCGGCAGATACGCAGTATTTT.

This clonotype appeared many times. The V and J genes are TRBV11-1 and TRBJ2-7, with D maybe TRBD2 (5 bases). V shed 3 bases and J shed 6 bases, with 12 bases lying between them. The CDR3 spans 13 residues. CDR1 SGHAT and CDR2 FQDESV come from the germline V gene (reference sequence). In DNA, the CDR3 is TGTGCCAGCAGCTTCCGGACTTCCAGCGAGCAGTACTTC. It is translated as CASSFRTSSEQYF.

This chain uses TRBV6-9 with TRBJ1-4; no reliable D call. Trimming took 5 bases from V and 3 from J, leaving 16 bases between them. Per germline, CDR1 MNHGY and CDR2 SVAAGI. The CDR3 is 16 amino acids. This CDR3 is CASSDLISAANEKLFF. The CDR3 bases are TGTGCCAGCAGTGATTTGATAAGTGCGGCTAATGAAAAACTGTTTTTT.